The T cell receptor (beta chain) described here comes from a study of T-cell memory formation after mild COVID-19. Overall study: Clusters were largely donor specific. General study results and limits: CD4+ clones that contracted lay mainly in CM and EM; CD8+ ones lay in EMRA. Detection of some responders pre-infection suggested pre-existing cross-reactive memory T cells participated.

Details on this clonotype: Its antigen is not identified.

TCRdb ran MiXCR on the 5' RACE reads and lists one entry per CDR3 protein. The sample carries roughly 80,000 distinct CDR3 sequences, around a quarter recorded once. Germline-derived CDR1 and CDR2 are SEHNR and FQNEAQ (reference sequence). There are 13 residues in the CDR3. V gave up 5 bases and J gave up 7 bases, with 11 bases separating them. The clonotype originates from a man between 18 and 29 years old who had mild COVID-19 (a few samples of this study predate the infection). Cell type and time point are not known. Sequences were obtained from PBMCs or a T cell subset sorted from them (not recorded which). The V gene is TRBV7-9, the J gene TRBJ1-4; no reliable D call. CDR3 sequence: CASSPRPGEKLFF. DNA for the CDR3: TGTGCCAGCAGCCCCCGCCCAGGTGAAAAACTGTTTTTT.